Described below is a single T cell receptor (beta chain) sequence and its context. This entry is derived from a study of beta chain features in type 1 diabetes. Per germline, CDR1 SGHVS and CDR2 FQNEAQ. The CDR3 covers 15 residues. V dropped 6 bases and J dropped 4; count of bases not matched to a gene: 10. TCRB transcripts that were expressed got sequenced, as all of the isolated RNA had been reverse transcribed. Sequencing used immunoSEQ multiplex PCR; TCRdb keeps in-frame clones, though not all of them. Seen here are a few hundred thousand clones, about 14% observed once, and the top ten hold over 5%. Sorted CD4+ subsets: naive, central memory, regulatory, stem cell-like memory (CD45RO/CCR7/CD25/CD127/CD95/CD27 panel). Every sorted population was more than 98% pure.

Input material: central memory CD4+ T cells from blood. This clonotype originated in a young man in good health. The V call is TRBV7-8, the J call TRBJ2-7, with 9 positions matching TRBD2. The CDR3 sequence: CASSPVAGVTYEQYV. CDR3 sequence (DNA): TGTGCCAGCAGTCCCGTAGCGGGAGTGACATACGAGCAGTACGTC.